Detailed here is one T cell receptor (beta chain). Libraries were prepared by immunoSEQ multiplex PCR; TCRdb keeps only in-frame clonotypes and omits some of them. In the table there are 22,000 or so clones, 88% of which are singletons. The germline gives CDR1 MGHRA, CDR2 YSYEKL. The V gene end was trimmed by 5 bases and the J gene end by 6 bases; junction bases not matched to a gene: 9. The length of the CDR3 is 15 residues. This entry is derived from a study of blood T cell repertoires in COVID-19. The receptor comes from a human donor in a cohort sampled during active COVID-19. The donor label of this sample is uncertain. Source material: peripheral blood. This chain joins TRBV4-1 and TRBJ1-2; TRBD1 matches at 10 bases. The CDR3 DNA follows: TGCGCCAGCAGCTCCCTGACAGGGGGCCTGGATGGCTACACCTTC. The encoded protein is CASSSLTGGLDGYTF.